These 24 T cell receptor beta chains were all obtained from the same sample, sequenced in a study of blood T cell repertoires in COVID-19 (dated by TCRdb to 2018 to 2020). Library prep was done by the immunoSEQ multiplex PCR assay. The clones in this table, taken by TCRdb from immuneACCESS, are in-frame only. Not every clone is retained; where verified, under half of the shortfall comes from an unresolved V gene, and the cause of the rest is unknown. The sample yields more than 80,000 clones; 86% were counted once. The top ten clonotypes cover 7% to 9% of the sample. Sample: peripheral blood. The source of these receptors is a man aged 50 or older with active COVID-19.

In this sample, this clone turned up a few times. This rearrangement joins TRBV19 to TRBJ1-1; weak D call: TRBD1 (6 bases). In germline, CDR1 is LNHDA, CDR2 SQIVND (reference sequence). This CDR3 has 13 amino acids. V shed 6 bases and J shed 3 bases, with 11 bases lying between them. CDR3 in amino acids: CASRVYRDTEAFF. The CDR3 DNA reads TGTGCCAGTAGGGTCTACAGGGACACTGAAGCTTTCTTT.

This chain joins TRBV6-6 and TRBJ1-2; no definite D call. CDR1 is MNHNY and CDR2 is SVGAGI in the germline V gene (reference sequence). V gave up 8 bases and J gave up 7 bases, with 17 bases separating them. The CDR3 totals 13 residues. The CDR3 nucleotides are TGTGCCAGCTCGCCAACAGAACGTGGTGGCTACACCTTC. Residues: CASSPTERGGYTF.

The V call is TRBV5-3, the J call TRBJ2-2; TRBD2 agrees at 9 bases. TRBV5-3 is an open reading frame, and its role is uncertain. Trimming removed 6 bases from V and 0 bases from J; junction bases left unmatched: 3. CDR3 length equals 15 residues. CDR3 nucleotides: TGTGCCAGAATAACTAGCGGGTCGAACACCGGGGAGCTGTTTTTT. It yields the protein CARITSGSNTGELFF.

The rearrangement uses TRBV19 and TRBJ1-1; TRBD1 aligns across 9 bases. This CDR3 region has 15 residues. CDR1 and CDR2 from the germline V gene are LNHDA and SQIVND (reference sequence). V shed 5 bases, J shed 13 bases, and the junction held 17 bases outside the gene matches. Here the CDR3 DNA reads TGTGCCAGTAGTTCTTCCGGGACAGGGCCCGACTCGGTTTTCTTT. It specifies CASSSSGTGPDSVFF.

This clone was seen once. CDR3 region: CAISPFGGGSLSVEQYF. The CDR3 DNA sequence: TGTGCCATCAGTCCTTTTGGCGGGGGGTCCCTTAGCGTTGAGCAGTATTTT. This rearrangement joins TRBV10-3 to TRBJ2-3, with TRBD2 matching 8 bases. V was pared by 5 bases and J by 11 bases, with 21 bases of the junction left unmatched. There are 17 residues in the CDR3. The germline V gene has CDR1 ENHRY and CDR2 SYGVKD.

V and J are TRBV5-6 and TRBJ1-2; D remains unclear. CDR1 SGHDT and CDR2 YYEEEE come from the germline V gene. This CDR3 has 11 residues. V was clipped by 2 bases and J by 8 bases, with 7 bases between them. The CDR3 region is CASSFGEGYTF. In DNA form, the CDR3 reads TGTGCCAGCAGCTTCGGGGAGGGCTACACCTTC.

The CDR3 sequence is CASSRLVSDEQFF. CDR3 DNA sequence: TGTGCCAGCAGCCGACTAGTTTCCGATGAGCAGTTCTTC. The chain links TRBV7-9 to TRBJ2-1; D is possibly TRBD2 (6 bases). Trimming removed 5 bases at V and 8 bases at J, with 13 bases between. The CDR3 has 13 residues. The germline gives CDR1 SEHNR, CDR2 FQNEAQ (reference sequence).

This chain joins TRBV11-3 and TRBJ1-4, with 9 positions matching TRBD1. V lost 3 bases to trimming and J lost 0 bases; unmatched junction nucleotides: 8. This CDR3 is built from 18 residues. Germline lookup yields CDR1 SGHNT and CDR2 YENEEA. The CDR3 DNA reads TGTGCCAGCAGCTTCCCCGGGACAGGGTGCGCAACTAATGAAAAACTGTTTTTT. Translating it yields CASSFPGTGCATNEKLFF.

This clone turned up a few times. The gene calls are TRBV9 and TRBJ1-6, with D possibly matching TRBD1 (5 bases). V lost 3 bases and J 7 bases, leaving 14 bases between the germline ends. From germline, CDR1 is SGDLS and CDR2 YYNGEE. The CDR3 is 15 amino acids. This chain's CDR3 is CASSAAGGGNSPLHF. DNA for the CDR3: TGTGCCAGCAGCGCCGCCGGGGGTGGGAATTCACCCCTCCACTTT.

V and J are TRBV11-2 and TRBJ1-1, with 7 bases that match TRBD1. J was trimmed by 0 bases and V by 1 base; bases with no gene match: 8. The CDR3 has 17 residues. Germline CDR1 and CDR2: SGHAT and FQNNGV. The CDR3 is CASSLVPGGMVNTEAFF. The DNA for the CDR3 is TGTGCCAGCAGCTTAGTCCCAGGGGGAATGGTGAACACTGAAGCTTTCTTT. The full variable domain, rest sourced from reference TRBV11-2 and TRBJ1-1, is EAGVAQSPRYKIIEKRQSVAFWCNPISGHATLYWYQQILGQGPKLLIQFQNNGVVDDSQLPKDRFSAERLKGVDSTLKIQPAKLEDSAVYLCASSLVPGGMVNTEAFFGQGTRLTVV.

V and J are TRBV5-1 and TRBJ2-1; 10 positions match TRBD2. This CDR3 has 16 residues. V gave up 3 bases and J gave up 0 bases; unmatched junction bases: 3. CDR1 is SGHRS, CDR2 YFSETQ, per germline. The CDR3 here is CASSSGLADSYNEQFF. The CDR3 region has the DNA TGCGCCAGCAGCTCCGGACTAGCGGACTCCTACAATGAGCAGTTCTTC. Together with reference TRBV5-1 and TRBJ2-1, the CDR3 gives the full variable domain: KAGVTQTPRYLIKTRGQQVTLSCSPISGHRSVSWYQQTPGQGLQFLFEYFSETQRNKGNFPGRFSGRQFSNSRSEMNVSTLELGDSALYLCASSSGLADSYNEQFFGPGTRLTVL.

A note on this clone: A read error may produce the germline difference seen at one junction end. J is TRBJ2-1 and V is TRBV6-5, with unresolved D. This CDR3 has 12 amino acids. Per germline, CDR1 MNHEY and CDR2 SVGAGI. CDR3 region: CASSYSGSGRLF. CDR3 in DNA: TGTGCCAGCAGTTACTCCGGGTCCGGCCGGCTCTTC.

This chain links TRBV28 with TRBJ1-5, with D perhaps TRBD1 (5 bases). V shed 7 bases and J shed 1 base, with 11 bases lying between them. The CDR3 is 14 amino acids. Germline CDR1 and CDR2: MDHEN and SYDVKM. CDR3 sequence reads: CASIASGSNQPQHF. The CDR3 DNA is TGTGCCAGCATCGCTTCAGGGAGCAATCAGCCCCAGCATTTT.

Here the CDR3 reads CASSSHAGVDEQYF. Here the CDR3 DNA reads TGTGCCAGCAGTTCCCATGCGGGGGTGGACGAGCAGTACTTC. The J gene is TRBJ2-7, the V gene TRBV27; TRBD2 matches 7 bases. CDR1 and CDR2 (germline): MNHEY, SMNVEV (reference sequence). The CDR3 is 14 residues long. The V segment lost 4 bases and the J segment 5 bases; nucleotides outside the gene matches: 8.

The J gene is TRBJ2-7, the V gene TRBV29-1, with TRBD2 as a possible D gene (6 bases). The CDR3 loop spans 14 amino acids. From germline, CDR1 is SQVTM and CDR2 ANQGSEA. Trimming pared 6 bases from V and 4 bases from J, leaving 19 bases between. CDR3 amino acids: CSVKNSGGAYEQYF. The CDR3 coding sequence is TGCAGCGTGAAGAACTCCGGAGGGGCGTACGAGCAGTACTTC.

This clone was recorded only once. The chain has TRBV7-2 and TRBJ2-3; 7 nucleotides line up with TRBD2. Trimming cost V 5 bases and J 2 bases; bases outside gene matches: 10. This CDR3 spans 16 amino acids. CDR1 SGHTA and CDR2 FQGNSA come from the germline V gene. The CDR3 sequence is CASSQSGGGFTDTQYF. CDR3 DNA sequence: TGTGCCAGCAGCCAGAGTGGCGGGGGATTCACAGATACGCAGTATTTT.

This clone was picked up one time. The V gene is TRBV27, the J gene TRBJ2-2, with 9 bases aligning to TRBD2. The trim removed 3 bases at V and 5 bases at J, leaving 10 bases unmatched. The CDR3 covers 17 residues. In germline, CDR1 is MNHEY, CDR2 SMNVEV (reference sequence). The CDR3 spells CASSFDGSGSSTGELFF. The CDR3 DNA reads TGTGCCAGCAGTTTTGATGGTAGCGGGAGTAGTACCGGGGAGCTGTTTTTT.

This sequence joins TRBV7-9 and TRBJ2-5, with TRBD2 identical over 13 bases. This CDR3 has 17 amino acids. The germline CDR1 and CDR2 sequences are SEHNR and FQNEAQ (reference sequence). Unmatched junction bases numbered 9, after V lost 4 bases and J lost 4 bases. CDR3 loop: CASSSGLAGRTIETQYF. As DNA, the CDR3 is TGTGCCAGCAGCTCGGGACTAGCGGGACGAACAATAGAGACCCAGTACTTC.

The chain has TRBV30 and TRBJ2-2; 8 bases agree with TRBD1. With 0 bases clipped from V and 7 bases from J, the junction kept 13 bases outside the gene matches. Germline CDR1 reads GTSNPN; CDR2 reads SVGIG (reference sequence). The CDR3 runs to 17 residues. CDR3 region: CAWSVDPAGGSIGELFF. The CDR3 DNA follows: TGTGCCTGGAGTGTTGACCCGGCAGGGGGCAGTATCGGGGAGCTGTTTTTT.

The chain has TRBV7-2 and TRBJ1-1; D call uncertain. From germline, CDR1 is SGHTA and CDR2 FQGNSA. The CDR3 extends over 14 amino acids. The V and J ends lost 5 bases and 3 bases respectively, with 13 bases between them. This chain's CDR3 is CASSQTSGYTEAFF. In nucleotides, the CDR3 is TGTGCCAGCAGCCAGACAAGTGGTTACACTGAAGCTTTCTTT.

V usage is TRBV7-2 and J usage is TRBJ1-4; possibly TRBD1 for D (5 bases). There are 15 residues in the CDR3. V lost 2 bases and J lost 7, with 14 bases in between. CDR1 and CDR2 from the germline V gene are SGHTA and FQGNSA. The DNA for the CDR3 is TGTGCCAGCAGCTTATTACGGGGGGTGGGTGAAAAACTGTTTTTT. Translated, it gives CASSLLRGVGEKLFF.

The chain is built from TRBV15 and TRBJ2-3; TRBD2 is a possible D gene (5 bases). This CDR3 contains 13 residues. Trimming removed 8 bases from V and 2 bases from J, with 11 bases in between. Germline CDR1 and CDR2: LNHNV and YYDKDF (reference sequence). The CDR3 reads CATDRDYTDTQYF. The CDR3 nucleotides read TGTGCCACCGACCGAGACTACACAGATACGCAGTATTTT.

The genes are TRBV27 and TRBJ2-2; 9 bases are a match to TRBD2. This CDR3 comprises 20 residues. Unmatched junction bases numbered 20, after V lost 3 bases and J lost 6 bases. CDR1 is MNHEY and CDR2 is SMNVEV in the germline V gene (reference sequence). The CDR3 loop reads CASSFAWGGSGSGKAGELFF. CDR3 DNA sequence: TGTGCCAGCAGTTTCGCCTGGGGGGGTAGCGGGAGTGGGAAGGCCGGGGAGCTGTTTTTT.

The chain links TRBV27 to TRBJ1-4, with 8 bases aligning to TRBD1. V lost 7 bases and J lost 6; bases outside the gene matches: 7. The CDR3 sequence is 14 residues long. Germline CDR1 reads MNHEY; CDR2 reads SMNVEV (reference sequence). The CDR3 bases are TGTGCCAGCACGCGGACAGGGAGGTATGAAAAACTGTTTTTT. Translating gives CASTRTGRYEKLFF.